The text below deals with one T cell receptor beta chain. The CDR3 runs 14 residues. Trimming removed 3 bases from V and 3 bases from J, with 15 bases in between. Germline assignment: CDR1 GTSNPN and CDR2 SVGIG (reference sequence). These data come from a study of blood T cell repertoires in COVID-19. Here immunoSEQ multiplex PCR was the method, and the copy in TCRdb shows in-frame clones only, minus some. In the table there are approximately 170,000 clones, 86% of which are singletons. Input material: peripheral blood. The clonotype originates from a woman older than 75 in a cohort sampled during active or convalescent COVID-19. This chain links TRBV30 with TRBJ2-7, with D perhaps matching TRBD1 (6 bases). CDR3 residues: CAWRPRDTFYEQYF. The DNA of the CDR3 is TGTGCCTGGAGACCCCGGGACACCTTCTACGAGCAGTACTTC.